This TCR beta chain was observed in a study of T-cell reconstitution after alpha-beta-depleted transplantation in children. This clonotype was counted at least ten times. Unique molecular identifiers were incorporated into the prepared TCRbeta library. Each CDR3 protein is one row after TCRdb ran MiXCR on the PCR reads. This table holds 200,000 to 250,000 distinct CDR3 sequences, 9.7% found once. V shed 4 bases, J shed 8 bases, and the junction held 8 bases outside the gene matches. This CDR3 is 15 amino acids long. Germline CDR1 KGHDR, CDR2 SFDVKD. The V and J genes are TRBV24-1 and TRBJ1-2, with 11 nucleotides matching TRBD1. The source material was PBMCs from the stem cell graft donor, sampled from the stem cell graft. This TCR was sampled from a human donor who donated a stem cell graft to a child with SCID. The CDR3 spells CATSDFGTGGSGYTF. CDR3 DNA sequence: TGTGCCACCAGTGACTTCGGGACAGGGGGTAGCGGCTACACCTTC.